The TCR beta chain described here comes from a study of neurological immune-mediated disorders. Regarding the study as a whole: CDR3 amino acid sequences of expanded clones were not shared across subjects, a result suggesting private repertoires in all groups. The greatest degree of TCR clonal expansion was observed in HTLV-1-associated myelopathy, with the lowest in multiple sclerosis, below that of healthy controls.

The cDNA came from 5'RACE with 10-nucleotide random UMIs. Each CDR3 protein gets one entry after TCRdb re-called the 5' RACE reads with MiXCR. The table has about 59,000 distinct CDR3 sequences, 24% seen once. The table lists this clonotype with many counts. Its cognate antigen is unknown. The germline V gene encodes CDR1 SGDLS and CDR2 YYNGEE. Deletions cut 4 bases from V and 6 bases from J, with 16 bases between. The CDR3 loop spans 14 amino acids. Time point described: technical triplicate 2. 2 million PBMCs stored at -80 C were the source of the unsorted libraries. Source material: PBMCs. The source is a man between 60 and 70 years old with HTLV-1-associated myelopathy (HAM/TSP). The rearrangement joins TRBV9 to TRBJ1-2, with D maybe TRBD1 (5 bases). The CDR3 here is CASSYLNTGDGYTF. As DNA, the CDR3 is TGTGCCAGCAGCTACCTAAATACGGGGGATGGCTACACCTTC.